Presented here are 16 T cell receptor beta chains from one specimen sequenced in a study of blood T cell repertoires in COVID-19. This table comes from immunoSEQ multiplex PCR, and its TCRdb copy is limited to in-frame clones, with some not included. Among around 100,000 clones, roughly 88% were seen once, and the ten largest hold 5%. The sequenced material came from peripheral blood. The receptors originated from a human donor in a cohort sampled during active COVID-19.

The gene calls are TRBV27 and TRBJ2-1; 9 positions agree with TRBD1. The CDR3 has 15 amino acids. Germline V gives CDR1 MNHEY, CDR2 SMNVEV (reference sequence). With 3 bases clipped from V and 5 bases from J, the junction kept 5 bases outside the gene matches. CDR3 protein: CASSLNRGLDNEQFF. The DNA of the CDR3 is TGTGCCAGCAGTTTGAACAGGGGGCTCGACAATGAGCAGTTCTTC.

The rearrangement uses TRBV6-2 or TRBV6-3 and TRBJ1-1; D is possibly TRBD1 (6 bases). The CDR3 consists of 14 residues. V lost 0 bases and J 4 bases, leaving 9 bases between the germline ends. The germline V gene has CDR1 MNHEY and CDR2 SVGEGT. CDR3 nucleotide sequence: TGTGCCAGCAGTTACTCTGGGGGCATCACTGAAGCTTTCTTT. Translated: CASSYSGGITEAFF.

V gene TRBV4-2 combines with J gene TRBJ1-6; 7 positions agree with TRBD1. The CDR3 contains 15 residues. The V and J ends lost 4 bases and 7 bases, in that order; junction bases with no gene match: 7. Germline assignment: CDR1 LGHNA and CDR2 YNFKEQ. CDR3 region: CASSPRQGGNSPLHF. The CDR3 DNA reads as TGTGCCAGCAGCCCCCGACAGGGAGGCAATTCACCCCTCCACTTT.

The rearrangement joins TRBV6-2 or TRBV6-3 to TRBJ2-7; 13 bases line up with TRBD2. Trimming took 6 bases from V and 0 from J; bases not matched to a gene: 11. The CDR3 runs 18 residues. Germline V gene lookup returns CDR1 MNHEY and CDR2 SVGEGT. DNA for the CDR3: TGTGCCAGCAGCCCAAGGACTAGCGGGAGCTCATACTCCTACGAGCAGTACTTC. Its translation: CASSPRTSGSSYSYEQYF.

The chain combines TRBV7-6 with TRBJ2-5, with D perhaps TRBD1 (6 bases). This CDR3 contains 15 residues. V was trimmed by 2 bases and J by 5 bases, leaving 15 bases between them. The germline CDR1 and CDR2 sequences are SGHVS and FNYEAQ. DNA of the CDR3: TGTGCCAGCAGCTTATCAGGGGCCATCTGGGAGACCCAGTACTTC. It translates to CASSLSGAIWETQYF.

The chain employs TRBV19 and TRBJ2-4; D is ambiguous. The CDR3 spans 15 residues. Germline V gene sequence: CDR1 LNHDA, CDR2 SQIVND (reference sequence). Trimming took off 7 bases at V and 0 bases at J, with 13 bases between the two ends. CDR3: CASNQRFLAKNIQYF. The CDR3, as DNA: TGTGCCAGTAATCAGCGCTTCCTAGCCAAAAACATTCAGTACTTC.

This rearrangement joins TRBV20-1 to TRBJ2-1; 12 bases map to TRBD2. The junction had 7 bases not matched to a gene; V was cut back by 3 bases and J by 1 base. Per germline, CDR1 DFQATT and CDR2 SNEGSKA (reference sequence). This CDR3 is built from 17 residues. The CDR3 is CSASPTSGGTSYNEQFF. CDR3 in DNA: TGCAGTGCTAGTCCGACTAGCGGGGGAACTTCCTACAATGAGCAGTTCTTC.

This rearrangement joins TRBV28 to TRBJ2-4, with 7 bases aligning to TRBD1. CDR3 length: 13 amino acids. V was clipped by 6 bases and J by 15 bases; unmatched bases: 14. CDR1 is MDHEN and CDR2 is SYDVKM in the germline V gene. DNA of the CDR3: TGTGCCAGCAGCTCGGGGACAGTCTTCGTCCCGTACTTC. This translates into CASSSGTVFVPYF. The variable domain in full, with the rest retrieved from reference TRBV28 and TRBJ2-4, is DVKVTQSSRYLVKRTGEKVFLECVQDMDHENMFWYRQDPGLGLRLIYFSYDVKMKEKGDIPEGYSVSREKKERFSLILESASTNQTSMYLCASSSGTVFVPYFGAGTRLSVL.

The chain links TRBV10-3 to TRBJ1-2; no clear D. Germline CDR1 and CDR2: ENHRY and SYGVKD. Trimming removed 0 bases at V and 6 bases at J, with 17 bases between. CDR3 length: 16 amino acids. The CDR3 region is CAISESGLTVTNGYTF. CDR3 bases: TGTGCCATCAGTGAGTCTGGGCTCACGGTTACAAATGGCTACACCTTC.

V is TRBV21-1 and J is TRBJ2-7; the table's D call TRBD1 went unverified against the DNA. TRBV21-1 has pseudogene status. The CDR3 is 15 residues long. CDR3 loop: CASSFFGTGFYEQYF. CDR3 coding DNA: TGTGCCAGCAGCTTTTTTGGGACAGGTTTCTACGAGCAGTACTTC.

The chain links TRBV19 to TRBJ2-1; D gene ambiguous. The CDR3 runs 12 residues. V shed 3 bases and J shed 9 bases, with 9 bases lying between them. Germline CDR1 reads LNHDA; CDR2 reads SQIVND (reference sequence). CDR3 bases: TGTGCCAGTAGTATTAGTTTCCCTGAGCAGTTCTTC. This translates into CASSISFPEQFF.

The rearrangement joins TRBV28 to TRBJ2-7, with D possibly matching TRBD1 (5 bases). V lost 6 bases, J lost 3 bases, and 9 bases lay in between. Looked up from germline, CDR1 is MDHEN and CDR2 is SYDVKM. The CDR3 sequence is 12 residues long. The CDR3 spells CASSPDSYEQYF. CDR3 bases: TGTGCCAGCAGCCCCGACAGCTACGAGCAGTACTTC.

J is TRBJ2-5 and V is TRBV6-6, with a possible D match to TRBD1 (8 bases). Germline V gene lookup returns CDR1 MNHNY and CDR2 SVGAGI (reference sequence). V lost 8 bases, J lost 4 bases, and 17 bases lay in between. The CDR3 totals 14 residues. CDR3 coding DNA: TGTGCCAGCTCCGACAGGGGAGGGGTAGAGACCCAGTACTTC. Translated: CASSDRGGVETQYF.

This clone was counted between two and nine times. The rearrangement uses TRBV5-1 and TRBJ2-5; TRBD2 agrees at 8 bases. V shed 4 bases and J 9 bases; nucleotides not matched to a gene: 14. Germline V CDR1 and CDR2: SGHRS, YFSETQ. This CDR3 is 15 amino acids long. CDR3 nucleotides: TGCGCCAGCAGCCTTTCGGGAGGGCCACCCCCGGCCCAGTACTTC. Residues: CASSLSGGPPPAQYF.

V usage is TRBV24-1 and J usage is TRBJ1-5; weak D call: TRBD1 (5 bases). CDR1 is KGHDR and CDR2 is SFDVKD in the germline V gene. The CDR3 spans 16 residues. V gave up 4 bases and J gave up 2 bases, with 14 bases separating them. The DNA for the CDR3 is TGTGCCACCAGTGACGGGACTTTTTGGGGCAATCAGCCCCAGCATTTT. Its protein is CATSDGTFWGNQPQHF.

V and J are TRBV28 and TRBJ1-1; D perhaps matches TRBD1 (5 bases). Germline V gene sequence: CDR1 MDHEN, CDR2 SYDVKM. This CDR3 spans 15 amino acids. Trimming took 3 bases from V and 1 from J, leaving 12 bases between them. The DNA of the CDR3 is TGTGCCAGCAGTTTGGGGGGGACGGCGAACACTGAAGCTTTCTTT. It is translated as CASSLGGTANTEAFF.